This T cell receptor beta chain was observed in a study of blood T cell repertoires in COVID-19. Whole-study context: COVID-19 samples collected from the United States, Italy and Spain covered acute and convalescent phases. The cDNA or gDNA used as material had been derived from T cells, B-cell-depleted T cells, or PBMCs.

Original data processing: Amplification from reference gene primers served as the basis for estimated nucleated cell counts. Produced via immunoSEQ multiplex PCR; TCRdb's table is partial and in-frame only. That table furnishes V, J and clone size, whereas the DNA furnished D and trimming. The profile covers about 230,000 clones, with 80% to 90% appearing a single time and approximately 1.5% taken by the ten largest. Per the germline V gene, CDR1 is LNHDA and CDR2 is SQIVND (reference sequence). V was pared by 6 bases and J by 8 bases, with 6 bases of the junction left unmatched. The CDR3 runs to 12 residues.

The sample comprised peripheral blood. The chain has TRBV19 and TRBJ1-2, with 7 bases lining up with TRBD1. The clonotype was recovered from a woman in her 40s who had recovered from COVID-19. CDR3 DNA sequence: TGTGCCAGTAGCTTTACAGGGGCAGGCTACACCTTC. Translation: CASSFTGAGYTF.